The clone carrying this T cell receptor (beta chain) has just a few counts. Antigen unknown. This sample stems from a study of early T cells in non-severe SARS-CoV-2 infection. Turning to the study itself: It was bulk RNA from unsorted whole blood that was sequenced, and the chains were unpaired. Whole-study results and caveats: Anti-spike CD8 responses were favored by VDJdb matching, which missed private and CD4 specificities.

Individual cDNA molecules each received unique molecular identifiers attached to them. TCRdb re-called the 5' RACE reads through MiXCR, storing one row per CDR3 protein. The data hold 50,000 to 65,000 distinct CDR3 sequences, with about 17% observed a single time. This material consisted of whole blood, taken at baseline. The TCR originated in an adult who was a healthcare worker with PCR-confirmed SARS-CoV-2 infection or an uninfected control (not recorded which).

CDR3 sequence (DNA): TGTGCCAGCAGGGAGCCCGGGACAGGGTTGAATTCACCCCTCCACTTT. Its protein is CASREPGTGLNSPLHF. The chain couples TRBV28 to TRBJ1-6; 9 nucleotides match TRBD1. Germline lookup yields CDR1 MDHEN and CDR2 SYDVKM. Unmatched junction bases numbered 10, after V lost 6 bases and J lost 7 bases. This CDR3 is 16 amino acids long. Variable domain in full (rest from reference TRBV28 and TRBJ1-6): DVKVTQSSRYLVKRTGEKVFLECVQDMDHENMFWYRQDPGLGLRLIYFSYDVKMKEKGDIPEGYSVSREKKERFSLILESASTNQTSMYLCASREPGTGLNSPLHFGNGTRLTVT.